A selection of T cell receptor beta chains follows, all from one sample in a study of CD8+ T cells in alopecia areata. TCRdb's table, derived via immunoSEQ multiplex PCR, lists solely in-frame clones and lacks some. This sample yields around 36,000 clones, of which 45% to 55% are seen a single time; 1.8% belongs to the top ten. The material sequenced was CD4+ Tregs sorted from blood. These receptors were taken from a human donor with alopecia areata. Each CDR3 is given with its conserved first and last residue. D genes are given only for firm matches. Expanded clones are given a class, and other clones once, few, many or no size at all.

clone size	V gene	D gene	J gene	CDR3 protein	CDR3 DNA
NA	TRBV28	NA	TRBJ1-1	CASSLTWAPEAFF	TGTGCCAGCAGTTTAACTTGGGCCCCTGAAGCTTTCTTT
NA	TRBV5-1	TRBD1	TRBJ2-5	CASSFGTGGRETQYF	TGCGCCAGCAGCTTCGGGACAGGGGGCCGGGAGACCCAGTACTTC
few	TRBV7-2	NA	TRBJ2-5	CASSSSVGRWQETQYF	TGTGCCAGCAGCTCCAGCGTGGGCCGTTGGCAAGAGACCCAGTACTTC
NA	TRBV5-1	NA	TRBJ2-1	CASSFYNEQFF	TGCGCCAGCAGCTTCTACAATGAGCAGTTCTTC
NA	TRBV5-5	TRBD2	TRBJ2-5	CASSLLAGAMETQYF	TGTGCCAGCAGCTTACTAGCGGGGGCCATGGAGACCCAGTACTTC
NA	TRBV5-1	NA	TRBJ2-1	CASSLVGDSYNEQFF	TGCGCCAGCAGCTTGGTCGGCGACTCCTACAATGAGCAGTTCTTC
NA	TRBV6-5	TRBD2	TRBJ2-5	CASSPSGGAREQYF	TGTGCCAGCAGCCCCAGCGGGGGGGCGCGGGAGCAGTACTTC
NA	TRBV7-3	TRBD1	TRBJ1-1	CASSLRRAGGNTEAFF	TGTGCCAGCAGCTTAAGGCGAGCAGGGGGGAACACTGAAGCTTTCTTT
NA	TRBV6-5	TRBD2	TRBJ2-1	CASSRTSGGEGEQFF	TGTGCCAGCAGTCGGACTAGCGGGGGGGAAGGTGAGCAGTTCTTC
NA	TRBV18	NA	TRBJ2-7	CASSPPSPSYEQYF	TGTGCCAGCTCACCACCGTCCCCCTCCTACGAGCAGTACTTC
once	TRBV18	TRBD2	TRBJ2-5	CASSSRTSGNQETQYF	TGTGCCAGCTCATCCAGGACTAGCGGGAACCAAGAGACCCAGTACTTC
NA	TRBV19	TRBD2	TRBJ2-7	CASSISAGGTEQYF	TGTGCCAGTAGTATCTCGGCGGGAGGGACCGAGCAGTACTTC
few	TRBV2	NA	TRBJ2-3	CASKRDATDTQYF	TGTGCCAGCAAGAGAGACGCAACAGATACGCAGTATTTT
few	TRBV7-8	NA	TRBJ2-3	CASSLLRGLTDTQYF	TGTGCCAGCAGCTTATTGAGAGGTTTAACAGATACGCAGTATTTT
NA	TRBV5-1	TRBD2	TRBJ2-1	CASSLSPVSGNEQFF	TGCGCCAGCAGCTTGTCTCCGGTTAGCGGGAATGAGCAGTTCTTC
NA	TRBV11-1	TRBD2	TRBJ2-7	CASSLVLAGEHAYEQYF	TGTGCCAGCAGCTTAGTACTAGCGGGAGAACACGCCTACGAGCAGTACTTC
few	TRBV6-1	NA	TRBJ2-2	CASSVAGVIGELFF	TGTGCCAGCAGTGTGGCAGGGGTAATCGGGGAGCTGTTTTTT
NA	TRBV29-1	TRBD1	TRBJ2-7	CSVEVPTGGYEQYF	TGCAGCGTTGAAGTCCCGACAGGGGGGTACGAGCAGTACTTC
NA	TRBV6-5	TRBD2	TRBJ2-3	CASRISGGGTDTQYF	TGTGCCAGCAGGATCAGCGGGGGGGGCACAGATACGCAGTATTTT
NA	TRBV5-1	NA	TRBJ1-3	CASSSGVDTIYF	TGCGCCAGCAGCTCAGGGGTTGACACCATATATTTT
NA	TRBV6-5	NA	TRBJ1-2	CASSYMGHGSGGYTF	TGTGCCAGCAGTTACATGGGACACGGGAGCGGTGGCTACACCTTC
NA	TRBV29-1	NA	TRBJ2-5	CSVEAGYRSQYF	TGCAGCGTTGAAGCGGGTTACCGGTCCCAGTACTTC
NA	TRBV11-2	NA	TRBJ2-2	CASSSGRVNTGELFF	TGTGCCAGCAGCTCGGGACGGGTGAACACCGGGGAGCTGTTTTTT
NA	TRBV18	TRBD2	TRBJ2-7	CASSPNGLAGRTAYEQYF	TGTGCCAGCTCACCGAATGGACTAGCGGGACGTACGGCCTACGAGCAGTACTTC
NA	TRBV7-2	NA	TRBJ2-2	CASSFRVYRGTGELFF	TGTGCCAGCAGCTTTAGGGTTTACCGGGGGACCGGGGAGCTGTTTTTT
NA	TRBV6-5	TRBD1	TRBJ1-2	CASRGDRGHGYTF	TGTGCCAGCAGGGGGGACAGGGGGCACGGCTACACCTTC
once	TRBV5-1	NA	TRBJ2-2	CASSLTSSTTGELFF	TGCGCCAGCAGCTTGACTAGCAGTACCACCGGGGAGCTGTTTTTT
NA	TRBV29-1	NA	TRBJ1-1	CSVEFWDTAEAFF	TGCAGCGTTGAGTTTTGGGACACAGCTGAAGCTTTCTTT
NA	TRBV5-1	NA	TRBJ1-1	CASSLFQQNTEAFF	TGCGCCAGCAGCTTGTTCCAACAGAACACTGAAGCTTTCTTT
NA	TRBV28	NA	TRBJ2-7	CASRRQKGGSYEQYF	TGTGCCAGCAGACGCCAAAAGGGGGGGTCCTACGAGCAGTACTTC
NA	TRBV10-3	NA	TRBJ1-2	CAISETGGDYGYTF	TGTGCCATCAGTGAAACTGGAGGCGACTATGGCTACACCTTC
NA	TRBV5-4	TRBD2	TRBJ2-1	CASSSGRNFYNEQFF	TGTGCCAGCAGCTCCGGGAGGAATTTCTACAATGAGCAGTTCTTC
few	TRBV19	NA	TRBJ2-2	CASSPERPTGELFF	TGTGCCAGTAGCCCGGAGAGGCCCACCGGGGAGCTGTTTTTT
few	TRBV15	NA	TRBJ1-5	CATSRDPSNQPQHF	TGTGCCACCAGCAGAGATCCTAGCAATCAGCCCCAGCATTTT
few	TRBV28	TRBD1	TRBJ2-7	CASRTGTALDEQYF	TGTGCCAGCAGGACCGGGACAGCCCTCGACGAGCAGTACTTC
NA	TRBV2	NA	TRBJ1-2	CASPREVYGYTF	TGTGCCAGCCCCCGGGAGGTCTATGGCTACACCTTC
NA	TRBV27	NA	TRBJ1-2	CASSLSPSSGRNYGYTF	TGTGCCAGCAGTTTATCTCCTTCGTCAGGGCGAAACTATGGCTACACCTTC
NA	TRBV7-8	NA	TRBJ2-2	CASYLGGRDTGELFF	TGTGCCAGCTATCTAGGGGGGAGAGACACCGGGGAGCTGTTTTTT
NA	TRBV7-9	TRBD1	TRBJ2-1	CASRGTGNEQFF	TGTGCCAGCCGGGGGACAGGCAATGAGCAGTTCTTC
NA	TRBV7-2	NA	TRBJ2-7	CASSRSGASYEQYF	TGTGCCAGCAGCCGCTCCGGGGCGTCCTACGAGCAGTACTTC
NA	TRBV7-2	NA	TRBJ1-1	CASSTPPGLKNTEAFF	TGTGCCAGCAGCACCCCGCCCGGGCTAAAGAACACTGAAGCTTTCTTT
NA	TRBV5-4	NA	TRBJ2-3	CASSLRDTQYF	TGTGCCAGCAGCTTGAGGGATACGCAGTATTTT
NA	TRBV18	TRBD1	TRBJ1-5	CASSPHRGGSNQPQHF	TGTGCCAGCTCACCACACAGGGGGGGAAGCAATCAGCCCCAGCATTTT
few	TRBV7-8	TRBD1	TRBJ2-7	CASSLEVRTGKYF	TGTGCCAGCAGCTTAGAAGTCAGGACAGGGAAATACTTC
NA	TRBV28	NA	TRBJ2-7	CASREYPGEQYF	TGTGCCAGCAGGGAGTACCCAGGCGAGCAGTACTTC
NA	TRBV4-2	NA	TRBJ2-5	CASSFSGGQETQYF	TGTGCCAGCAGCTTTTCAGGGGGGCAAGAGACCCAGTACTTC
few	TRBV29-1	TRBD1	TRBJ1-1	CSVDTGGRAFF	TGCAGCGTTGATACAGGGGGCCGAGCTTTCTTT
NA	TRBV28	NA	TRBJ1-5	CASRLGGGSQPQHF	TGTGCCAGCAGACTCGGGGGAGGGAGTCAGCCCCAGCATTTT
few	TRBV28	NA	TRBJ1-4	CASSPLGGAKTNEKLFF	TGTGCCAGCAGTCCCCTCGGCGGGGCGAAAACTAATGAAAAACTGTTTTTT
few	TRBV4-1	NA	TRBJ2-5	CASSRGPQETQYF	TGCGCCAGCAGCCGGGGCCCCCAAGAGACCCAGTACTTC
NA	TRBV30	NA	TRBJ1-2	CAWKSRFGNGYTF	TGTGCCTGGAAGTCCCGGTTTGGGAATGGCTACACCTTC